A selection of T cell receptor beta chains follows, all from one sample in a study of graft-versus-host responses after intestinal transplantation. Measured with immunoSEQ multiplex PCR; TCRdb has only the in-frame clones, and not every one. The repertoire has over 80,000 clones, roughly 89% of them found once; the top ten carry 0.15% to 0.2%. These TCRs' antigens remain unknown. The sample consisted of unstimulated CD4+ T cells sorted from spleen or lymph node cells, taken before transplant. The origin of the receptors is a human donor who was the organ donor for an intestinal transplant. Both conserved end residues are part of each CDR3. A D gene is named only where the DNA matches it firmly. The size of a clone is reported for some rows only, either as once, few or many, or as a class for expanded clones.

j_call: TRBJ1-1
clone_size: -
v_call: TRBV6-6
d_call: -
cdr3_aa: CASSYSGQYTEAFF
cdr3_nt: TGTGCCAGCAGTTACTCCGGACAGTACACTGAAGCTTTCTTT

j_call: TRBJ1-1
clone_size: -
v_call: TRBV4-1
d_call: -
cdr3_aa: CASSRGPRNTEAFF
cdr3_nt: TGCGCCAGCAGCCGGGGCCCCCGGAACACTGAAGCTTTCTTT

j_call: TRBJ1-6
clone_size: -
v_call: TRBV19
d_call: -
cdr3_aa: CAGTTRGGLYNSPLHF
cdr3_nt: TGTGCCGGTACCACACGTGGGGGCCTCTATAATTCACCCCTCCACTTT

j_call: TRBJ1-1
clone_size: -
v_call: TRBV18
d_call: -
cdr3_aa: CASSPGQNTEAFF
cdr3_nt: TGTGCCAGCTCGCCGGGTCAGAACACTGAAGCTTTCTTT

j_call: TRBJ2-7
clone_size: -
v_call: TRBV27
d_call: -
cdr3_aa: CASTSMTYEQYF
cdr3_nt: TGTGCCAGCACCAGTATGACCTACGAGCAGTACTTC

j_call: TRBJ2-7
clone_size: -
v_call: TRBV5-1
d_call: TRBD1
cdr3_aa: CASSTGQSYEQYF
cdr3_nt: TGCGCCAGCAGCACGGGACAGAGCTACGAGCAGTACTTC

j_call: TRBJ2-2
clone_size: -
v_call: TRBV5-1
d_call: -
cdr3_aa: CASSLDRPGTGELFF
cdr3_nt: TGCGCCAGCAGCTTGGACAGGCCGGGCACCGGGGAGCTGTTTTTT

j_call: TRBJ2-7
clone_size: -
v_call: TRBV2
d_call: TRBD1
cdr3_aa: CASIIDRAGEQYF
cdr3_nt: TGTGCCAGCATCATAGACAGGGCGGGTGAGCAGTACTTC

j_call: TRBJ1-6
clone_size: -
v_call: TRBV19
d_call: TRBD1
cdr3_aa: CASIGQGENSPLHF
cdr3_nt: TGTGCCAGTATCGGACAGGGGGAGAATTCACCCCTCCACTTT

j_call: TRBJ1-6
clone_size: -
v_call: TRBV7-6
d_call: -
cdr3_aa: CASSLGAGGAGNSPLHF
cdr3_nt: TGTGCCAGCAGCTTAGGGGCGGGGGGGGCAGGTAATTCACCCCTCCACTTT

j_call: TRBJ1-4
clone_size: -
v_call: TRBV7-2
d_call: -
cdr3_aa: CASSYSRQATNEKLFF
cdr3_nt: TGTGCCAGCAGCTACTCCCGACAGGCAACTAATGAAAAACTGTTTTTT

j_call: TRBJ2-2
clone_size: -
v_call: TRBV4-1
d_call: -
cdr3_aa: CASSQVSGTGELFF
cdr3_nt: TGCGCCAGCAGCCAAGTGTCAGGGACCGGGGAGCTGTTTTTT

j_call: TRBJ1-2
clone_size: once
v_call: TRBV10-2
d_call: -
cdr3_aa: CASRSYPGREGLGGYTF
cdr3_nt: TGCGCCAGCAGGTCCTACCCAGGCAGGGAAGGGCTGGGGGGCTACACCTTC

j_call: TRBJ2-5
clone_size: -
v_call: TRBV4-1
d_call: TRBD1
cdr3_aa: CASSLGQGARQTQYF
cdr3_nt: TGCGCCAGCAGCCTAGGACAGGGGGCTAGGCAGACCCAGTACTTC

j_call: TRBJ2-7
clone_size: -
v_call: TRBV6-1
d_call: TRBD1
cdr3_aa: CASSGQGNEQYF
cdr3_nt: TGTGCCAGCAGCGGACAGGGGAACGAGCAGTACTTC

j_call: TRBJ2-3
clone_size: -
v_call: TRBV6-6
d_call: -
cdr3_aa: CASSYGRSSQYF
cdr3_nt: TGTGCCAGCAGTTACGGGAGGAGTTCGCAGTATTTT

j_call: TRBJ2-2
clone_size: -
v_call: TRBV7-2
d_call: -
cdr3_aa: CASSFGSGELFF
cdr3_nt: TGTGCCAGCAGCTTCGGGTCAGGGGAGCTGTTTTTT

j_call: TRBJ2-7
clone_size: -
v_call: TRBV5-1
d_call: -
cdr3_aa: CASSSRNSRGGSYEQYF
cdr3_nt: TGCGCCAGCAGCTCCAGAAACTCTAGGGGGGGCTCCTACGAGCAGTACTTC

j_call: TRBJ2-3
clone_size: -
v_call: TRBV5-6
d_call: -
cdr3_aa: CASSLGKGRSDTQYF
cdr3_nt: TGTGCCAGCAGCTTGGGTAAGGGGAGGTCGGATACGCAGTATTTT

j_call: TRBJ1-5
clone_size: -
v_call: TRBV6-5
d_call: -
cdr3_aa: CASSYTQGYNQPQHF
cdr3_nt: TGTGCCAGCAGTTACACTCAGGGCTACAATCAGCCCCAGCATTTT

j_call: TRBJ2-1
clone_size: -
v_call: TRBV7-9
d_call: TRBD2
cdr3_aa: CASGERGGYNEQFF
cdr3_nt: TGTGCCAGCGGGGAGCGGGGGGGCTACAATGAGCAGTTCTTC

j_call: TRBJ2-3
clone_size: -
v_call: TRBV10-2
d_call: TRBD1
cdr3_aa: CASARQGTTDTQYF
cdr3_nt: TGCGCCAGCGCTAGACAGGGAACCACAGATACGCAGTATTTT

j_call: TRBJ2-6
clone_size: -
v_call: TRBV4-1
d_call: TRBD1
cdr3_aa: CASTYSGTGGFSGANVLTF
cdr3_nt: TGCGCCAGCACTTACTCCGGGACAGGGGGTTTCTCTGGGGCCAACGTCCTGACTTTC

j_call: TRBJ2-2
clone_size: -
v_call: TRBV6-5
d_call: TRBD1
cdr3_aa: CASSRRDRGTGELFF
cdr3_nt: TGTGCCAGCAGCCGCCGAGACAGGGGAACCGGGGAGCTGTTTTTT

j_call: TRBJ2-5
clone_size: -
v_call: TRBV7-8
d_call: -
cdr3_aa: CASAEGPYQETQYF
cdr3_nt: TGTGCCAGCGCTGAGGGCCCTTACCAAGAGACCCAGTACTTC

j_call: TRBJ1-2
clone_size: once
v_call: TRBV19
d_call: -
cdr3_aa: CASSHSGWAGNYGYTF
cdr3_nt: TGTGCCAGTAGCCACTCCGGGTGGGCAGGGAACTATGGCTACACCTTC

j_call: TRBJ1-1
clone_size: -
v_call: TRBV27
d_call: -
cdr3_aa: CASGSGFMNTEAFF
cdr3_nt: TGTGCCAGCGGTTCAGGGTTCATGAACACTGAAGCTTTCTTT

j_call: TRBJ2-5
clone_size: -
v_call: TRBV7-3
d_call: -
cdr3_aa: CASSLTGRGVETQYF
cdr3_nt: TGTGCCAGCAGCTTAACGGGCAGGGGGGTGGAGACCCAGTACTTC

j_call: TRBJ2-3
clone_size: -
v_call: TRBV19
d_call: -
cdr3_aa: CASSNPLGNTQYF
cdr3_nt: TGTGCCAGTAGCAATCCTTTGGGCAATACGCAGTATTTT

j_call: TRBJ1-3
clone_size: -
v_call: TRBV6-6
d_call: -
cdr3_aa: CASSLDRRGNTIYF
cdr3_nt: TGTGCCAGCAGTTTAGACAGGCGGGGAAACACCATATATTTT

j_call: TRBJ2-7
clone_size: -
v_call: TRBV7-2
d_call: -
cdr3_aa: CASSNRRQSYEQYF
cdr3_nt: TGTGCCAGCAGCAACAGAAGACAGTCCTACGAGCAGTACTTC

j_call: TRBJ2-7
clone_size: -
v_call: TRBV19
d_call: TRBD1
cdr3_aa: CASSPRGQHSYEQYF
cdr3_nt: TGTGCCAGTAGTCCCCGGGGACAGCACTCCTACGAGCAGTACTTC

j_call: TRBJ2-7
clone_size: -
v_call: TRBV10-3
d_call: TRBD2
cdr3_aa: CAISGGRSGGPSYEQYF
cdr3_nt: TGTGCCATCAGTGGGGGGAGAAGCGGGGGACCCTCCTACGAGCAGTACTTC

j_call: TRBJ2-7
clone_size: -
v_call: TRBV6-1
d_call: -
cdr3_aa: CASSEAPDTFYEQYF
cdr3_nt: TGTGCCAGCAGTGAAGCGCCGGACACTTTCTACGAGCAGTACTTC

j_call: TRBJ1-2
clone_size: -
v_call: TRBV9
d_call: TRBD1
cdr3_aa: CASSADRDRAVYGYTF
cdr3_nt: TGTGCCAGCAGCGCGGACCGGGACAGAGCCGTCTATGGCTACACCTTC

j_call: TRBJ2-1
clone_size: -
v_call: TRBV19
d_call: TRBD1
cdr3_aa: CASSGPGQGYRNEQFF
cdr3_nt: TGTGCCAGTAGTGGACCGGGACAGGGGTATAGGAATGAGCAGTTCTTC

j_call: TRBJ2-7
clone_size: -
v_call: TRBV5-4
d_call: -
cdr3_aa: CASSGRGSGKSYEQYF
cdr3_nt: TGTGCCAGCAGCGGCCGAGGGAGCGGAAAATCCTACGAGCAGTACTTC

j_call: TRBJ1-1
clone_size: -
v_call: TRBV10-2
d_call: -
cdr3_aa: CASSIKGHTTEAFF
cdr3_nt: TGCGCCAGCAGTATTAAGGGACACACGACTGAAGCTTTCTTT

j_call: TRBJ2-7
clone_size: once
v_call: TRBV11-2
d_call: TRBD2
cdr3_aa: CASSMSRTSNEQYF
cdr3_nt: TGTGCCAGCAGCATGTCCCGGACTAGCAACGAGCAGTACTTC

j_call: TRBJ1-1
clone_size: once
v_call: TRBV19
d_call: -
cdr3_aa: CASSIMAGDTEAFF
cdr3_nt: TGTGCCAGTAGTATAATGGCGGGGGACACTGAAGCTTTCTTT

j_call: TRBJ1-1
clone_size: -
v_call: TRBV19
d_call: -
cdr3_aa: CASNRQMNTEAFF
cdr3_nt: TGTGCCAGTAATCGACAAATGAACACTGAAGCTTTCTTT

j_call: TRBJ1-2
clone_size: once
v_call: TRBV28
d_call: -
cdr3_aa: CASSLWQVNYGYTF
cdr3_nt: TGTGCCAGCAGTTTATGGCAGGTGAACTATGGCTACACCTTC

j_call: TRBJ2-5
clone_size: -
v_call: TRBV5-4
d_call: TRBD2
cdr3_aa: CASSLLLAGGQETQYF
cdr3_nt: TGTGCCAGCAGCTTGTTATTAGCGGGGGGTCAAGAGACCCAGTACTTC

j_call: TRBJ2-7
clone_size: -
v_call: TRBV5-4
d_call: TRBD2
cdr3_aa: CASSLEGLAGVYEQYF
cdr3_nt: TGTGCCAGCAGCTTGGAGGGACTAGCGGGGGTCTACGAGCAGTACTTC

j_call: TRBJ2-7
clone_size: -
v_call: TRBV6-1
d_call: -
cdr3_aa: CASSPRDYEQYF
cdr3_nt: TGTGCCAGCAGTCCCAGGGACTACGAGCAGTACTTC

j_call: TRBJ2-7
clone_size: -
v_call: TRBV2
d_call: -
cdr3_aa: CASSVRDEQYF
cdr3_nt: TGTGCCAGCAGTGTCCGGGACGAGCAGTACTTC

j_call: TRBJ1-5
clone_size: -
v_call: TRBV9
d_call: -
cdr3_aa: CASSGSGVNQPQHF
cdr3_nt: TGTGCCAGCAGCGGATCAGGGGTGAATCAGCCCCAGCATTTT

j_call: TRBJ1-5
clone_size: -
v_call: TRBV7-2
d_call: TRBD1
cdr3_aa: CASSLGQGVSQPQHF
cdr3_nt: TGTGCCAGCAGCTTAGGGCAGGGGGTGAGTCAGCCCCAGCATTTT

j_call: TRBJ1-3
clone_size: -
v_call: TRBV11-2
d_call: -
cdr3_aa: CASSPRRPGNTIYF
cdr3_nt: TGTGCCAGCAGCCCCCGGAGGCCTGGAAACACCATATATTTT

j_call: TRBJ1-3
clone_size: few
v_call: TRBV10-3
d_call: -
cdr3_aa: CAISLQGSNTIYF
cdr3_nt: TGTGCCATCAGTCTCCAGGGTTCCAACACCATATATTTT

j_call: TRBJ1-1
clone_size: -
v_call: TRBV4-2
d_call: TRBD1
cdr3_aa: CASSAAGGRDEAFF
cdr3_nt: TGTGCCAGCAGCGCCGCAGGGGGTCGCGACGAAGCTTTCTTT

j_call: TRBJ2-7
clone_size: -
v_call: TRBV14
d_call: TRBD1
cdr3_aa: CASQRTGGREQYF
cdr3_nt: TGTGCCAGCCAGCGGACAGGGGGCCGCGAGCAGTACTTC

j_call: TRBJ2-2
clone_size: -
v_call: TRBV18
d_call: TRBD1
cdr3_aa: CASSRDRLNTGELFF
cdr3_nt: TGTGCCAGCTCACGGGACAGACTAAACACCGGGGAGCTGTTTTTT

j_call: TRBJ2-7
clone_size: -
v_call: TRBV5-6
d_call: -
cdr3_aa: CASSFYGGTDSYGQYF
cdr3_nt: TGTGCCAGCAGCTTTTATGGGGGGACAGACTCCTACGGGCAGTACTTC

j_call: TRBJ1-1
clone_size: -
v_call: TRBV7-3
d_call: -
cdr3_aa: CASSPSGQYTEAFF
cdr3_nt: TGTGCCAGCAGCCCATCGGGTCAATACACTGAAGCTTTCTTT

j_call: TRBJ1-4
clone_size: -
v_call: TRBV30
d_call: -
cdr3_aa: CAWSLVGLATNEKLFF
cdr3_nt: TGTGCCTGGAGTCTGGTCGGTTTGGCAACTAATGAAAAACTGTTTTTT

j_call: TRBJ2-7
clone_size: -
v_call: TRBV6-1
d_call: -
cdr3_aa: CASSSLGQSIREQYF
cdr3_nt: TGTGCCAGCAGTTCCTTGGGACAATCAATACGCGAGCAGTACTTC

j_call: TRBJ1-1
clone_size: -
v_call: TRBV5-1
d_call: TRBD1
cdr3_aa: CASRQGSEAFF
cdr3_nt: TGCGCCAGCCGACAGGGATCTGAAGCTTTCTTT

j_call: TRBJ2-4
clone_size: once
v_call: TRBV5-4
d_call: TRBD2
cdr3_aa: CASSLAGRVAKNIQYF
cdr3_nt: TGTGCCAGCAGCTTGGCCGGGAGGGTGGCCAAAAACATTCAGTACTTC